This TCR beta chain stems from a study of shared clonotypes between healthy human individuals. Turning to the study itself: In total, the donors were two women and a few men aged 18 to 49.

Germline V gene sequence: CDR1 SGHRS, CDR2 YFSETQ. The CDR3 is 14 residues long. Between the trimmed V and J ends, which lost 5 bases and 2 bases, there was a span of 12 bases. From CD4+ cells came CD45RA+ naive and CD45RA-negative memory subsets. The method was immunoSEQ multiplex PCR; TCRdb's version includes in-frame clones alone and lacks a portion of them. The data show 2,500,000 or so clones, about 92% seen once. This chain uses TRBV5-1 with TRBJ2-3; possibly TRBD1 or TRBD2 for D (5 bases each). This clonotype was obtained from a man aged 18 to 30 in good health. The sequenced sample was naive CD4+ T cells sorted from blood. Regarding subset: CD45RA+ positively selected. The CDR3 sequence is CASRGEWDTDTQYF. For the CDR3, the DNA is TGCGCCAGCAGGGGGGAGTGGGACACAGATACGCAGTATTTT.